Each of the 19 T cell receptor beta chains below was sequenced from the same sample in a study of CD8 T cells in Susac syndrome. Random hexamers served to reverse transcribe roughly 0.45 to 1 ug RNA. TCRdb itself ran the immunoSEQ multiplex PCR reads through MiXCR, one entry per CDR3 protein. The repertoire consists of around 120,000 distinct CDR3 sequences, with 85% to 95% occurring once and the leading ten covering around 0.085%. The sequencing input was CD4+ T cells from PBMCs. Receptors originate from a human donor with multiple sclerosis.

The CDR3 coding sequence is TGTGCCAGCAGGTTCGGTCGAGACCAGTCACCCCTCCACTTT. This translates into CASRFGRDQSPLHF. The chain is built from TRBV2 and TRBJ1-6; D remains ambiguous. This CDR3 contains 14 residues. The V and J ends lost 6 bases and 10 bases respectively, with 16 bases between them. Germline V gene lookup returns CDR1 SNHLY and CDR2 FYNNEI.

The genes are TRBV3-1 and TRBJ2-7; D is unresolved. Per germline, CDR1 LGHDT and CDR2 YNNKEL (reference sequence). Trimming removed 5 bases from V and 7 bases from J, with 12 bases in between. This CDR3 contains 12 residues. CDR3 nucleotide sequence: TGTGCCAGCAGCTCGACCCACCAGGAGCAGTACTTC. Its protein product is CASSSTHQEQYF.

The genes are TRBV7-9 and TRBJ2-7, with TRBD2 matching over 7 bases. Trimming cost V 1 base and J 0 bases; bases outside gene matches: 6. This CDR3 region has 16 residues. CDR1 is SEHNR and CDR2 is FQNEAQ in the germline V gene (reference sequence). CDR3 amino acids: CASSLGEWGGSYEQYF. CDR3 DNA: TGTGCCAGCAGCTTAGGAGAGTGGGGGGGCTCCTACGAGCAGTACTTC.

The J gene is TRBJ2-1, the V gene TRBV9, with D possibly matching TRBD2 (6 bases). Germline assignment: CDR1 SGDLS and CDR2 YYNGEE. The V end lost 3 bases, the J end lost 7 bases, and 26 bases lay between the germline ends. The CDR3 has 18 residues. The CDR3 nucleotides are TGTGCCAGCAGCGCTCCGAGGGGAGGACGCCCGGTGGGGAATGAGCAGTTCTTC. Protein sequence: CASSAPRGGRPVGNEQFF.

The J gene is TRBJ1-2, the V gene TRBV19; no clear D gene. The CDR3 length is 13 residues. V was trimmed by 5 bases and J by 6 bases, leaving 13 bases between them. CDR1 and CDR2 from the germline V gene are LNHDA and SQIVND (reference sequence). The CDR3 region is CASSPRVYDGYTF. In DNA form, the CDR3 reads TGTGCCAGTAGTCCGAGGGTTTATGATGGCTACACCTTC.

The chain uses TRBV18 and TRBJ1-3; D is ambiguous. Trimming cost V 1 base and J 0 bases, with 7 bases left between them. This CDR3 is 15 amino acids long. CDR1 is KGHSH, CDR2 LQKENI, per germline. In DNA, the CDR3 is TGTGCCAGCTCACCACAGGACGGCTCTGGAAACACCATATATTTT. Amino acid sequence: CASSPQDGSGNTIYF.

V usage is TRBV3-1 and J usage is TRBJ2-1, with 11 bases lining up with TRBD2. Germline V gene sequence: CDR1 LGHDT, CDR2 YNNKEL (reference sequence). V dropped 2 bases and J dropped 1; count of bases not matched to a gene: 16. This CDR3 comprises 21 residues. CDR3 loop: CASSQRTLAGGPYESYNEQFF. CDR3 sequence (DNA): TGTGCCAGCAGCCAACGCACTCTAGCGGGGGGACCCTACGAGTCCTACAATGAGCAGTTCTTC.

The V and J genes are TRBV7-9 and TRBJ1-2, with D hard to call. CDR3 length equals 13 residues. Germline V gene lookup returns CDR1 SEHNR and CDR2 FQNEAQ (reference sequence). Trimming stripped 5 bases from V and 2 bases from J, with 9 bases between. In DNA form, the CDR3 reads TGTGCCAGCAGCACAGACATCAACTATGGCTACACCTTC. Amino acids: CASSTDINYGYTF.

The chain has TRBV20-1 and TRBJ2-3; D is unclear. The CDR3 runs 15 residues. Trimming took off 0 bases at V and 1 base at J, with 11 bases between the two ends. Germline CDR1 DFQATT, CDR2 SNEGSKA (reference sequence). CDR3 sequence reads: CSAREDGLGTDTQYF. The CDR3 DNA reads as TGCAGTGCTAGAGAGGACGGGTTGGGCACAGATACGCAGTATTTT.

The genes are TRBV12-2 and TRBJ1-5; TRBD1 reflects the table's D call only, with no check against the DNA. TRBV12-2 is a pseudogene segment. The length of the CDR3 is 13 residues. The chain's CDR3 is CASRFTGNQPQHF. The DNA for the CDR3 is TGTGCAAGTCGCTTTACAGGGAATCAGCCCCAGCATTTT.

The CDR3 coding sequence is TGTGCCAGCCGGAGGGCTCAAGAGACCCAGTACTTC. As protein: CASRRAQETQYF. V gene TRBV6-5 combines with J gene TRBJ2-5; possible D gene TRBD2, 6 bases. The germline CDR1 and CDR2 sequences are MNHEY and SVGAGI. Trimming shortened V by 8 bases and J by 2 bases, and 9 bases separated the two germline ends. There are 12 residues in the CDR3.

The chain has TRBV6-5 and TRBJ1-2; 10 positions agree with TRBD1. The CDR3 sequence is 14 residues long. CDR1 is MNHEY, CDR2 SVGAGI, per germline. The ends lost 2 bases at V and 6 bases at J; junction bases unmatched: 3. CDR3 region: CASSYAGQGNGYTF. As DNA, the CDR3 is TGTGCCAGCAGTTACGCGGGACAGGGGAATGGCTACACCTTC.

V usage is TRBV7-3 and J usage is TRBJ2-2, with D possibly TRBD2 on 6 matching bases. This CDR3 is 15 amino acids long. V was clipped by 4 bases and J by 5 bases, with 14 bases between them. The V gene's germline CDR1 is SGHTA and CDR2 FQGTGA. CDR3 DNA sequence: TGTGCCAGCAGCTCAAACCGGGACTTTACCGGGGAGCTGTTTTTT. Encoded protein: CASSSNRDFTGELFF.

This rearrangement joins TRBV12-3 or TRBV12-4 to TRBJ1-6; TRBD1 might be the D (5 bases). The CDR3 spans 18 residues. V was cut by 6 bases and J by 2 bases, with 20 bases left in between. The CDR3 loop reads CASSPLTATGPYNSPLHF. The CDR3 DNA follows: TGTGCCAGCAGCCCCTTGACGGCAACAGGTCCCTATAATTCACCCCTCCACTTT.

This rearrangement joins TRBV27 to TRBJ1-6; perhaps TRBD1 as D (6 bases). The CDR3 loop spans 17 amino acids. The germline V and J ends were trimmed by 4 bases and 4 bases, with 17 bases remaining between them. CDR1 and CDR2 (germline): MNHEY, SMNVEV (reference sequence). CDR3 region: CASSYGGLGQYNSPLHF. As DNA, the CDR3 is TGTGCCAGCAGTTATGGTGGTTTGGGACAATATAATTCACCCCTCCACTTT.

This chain joins TRBV27 and TRBJ2-7; D may be TRBD2 (5 bases). The CDR3 covers 14 residues. CDR1 is MNHEY and CDR2 is SMNVEV in the germline V gene (reference sequence). Trimming cost V 5 bases and J 2 bases, with 13 bases left between them. CDR3 sequence reads: CASSLRVQPYEQYF. The CDR3 nucleotides read TGTGCCAGCAGTCTGAGGGTACAGCCCTACGAGCAGTACTTC.

This rearrangement joins TRBV7-2 to TRBJ2-3; possible D gene TRBD2, 5 bases. There are 14 residues in the CDR3. The V gene's germline CDR1 is SGHTA and CDR2 FQGNSA. The V gene lost 0 bases and the J gene lost 8 bases, with 12 bases spanning the gap. This CDR3 reads CASSLAGDVGTQYF. CDR3 coding DNA: TGTGCCAGCAGCTTAGCGGGAGATGTAGGTACGCAGTATTTT.

The chain carries TRBV5-8 and TRBJ2-2; no definite D call. V was pared by 1 base and J by 17 bases, with 18 bases between. The CDR3 runs 13 residues. The V gene's germline CDR1 is SGHTS and CDR2 YDEGEE. The CDR3 DNA follows: TGTGCCAGCAGCTTGTCTTCGGATGCAGTAGGATTTTTT. It translates to CASSLSSDAVGFF.

The V gene is TRBV18, the J gene TRBJ2-3; D is unresolved. Trimming pared 3 bases from V and 0 bases from J, leaving 7 bases between. Looked up from germline, CDR1 is KGHSH and CDR2 is LQKENI. The CDR3 loop spans 14 amino acids. Here the CDR3 reads CASSPSTSTDTQYF. The DNA of the CDR3 is TGTGCCAGCTCACCGTCCACTAGCACAGATACGCAGTATTTT.